This T cell receptor beta chain was captured in a study of T cells in localized non-small cell lung cancer. Assay used: immunoSEQ multiplex PCR; TCRdb lists only in-frame clones, some missing. The sample holds about 70,000 clones, about 86% seen once. The CDR3 has 14 residues. The V gene lost 3 bases and the J gene lost 2 bases, with 11 bases spanning the gap. CDR1 and CDR2 (germline): SGHTA, FQGNSA. The chain employs TRBV7-2 and TRBJ2-7; D ambiguous. The clonotype was recovered from a male donor older than 55 with stage III squamous cell lung carcinoma. The material was peripheral blood, obtained before any cancer treatment. The CDR3, as DNA: TGTGCCAGCAGCTTGGACGGGCCGACCTACGAGCAGTACTTC. It is translated as CASSLDGPTYEQYF.